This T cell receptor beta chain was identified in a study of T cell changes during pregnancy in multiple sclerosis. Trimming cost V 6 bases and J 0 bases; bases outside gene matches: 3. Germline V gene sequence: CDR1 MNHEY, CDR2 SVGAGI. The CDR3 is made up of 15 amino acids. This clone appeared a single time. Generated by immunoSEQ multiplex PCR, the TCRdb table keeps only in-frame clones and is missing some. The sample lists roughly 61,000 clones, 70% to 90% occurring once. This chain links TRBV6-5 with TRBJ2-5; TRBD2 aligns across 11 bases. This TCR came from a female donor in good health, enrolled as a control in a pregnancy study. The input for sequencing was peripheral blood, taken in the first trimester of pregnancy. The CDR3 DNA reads TGTGCCAGCAGATCGACTAGCGGGGACCAAGAGACCCAGTACTTC. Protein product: CASRSTSGDQETQYF.